Each of the 17 T cell receptor beta chains below was sequenced from the same sample in a study of shared clonotypes between healthy human individuals. Sequenced by immunoSEQ multiplex PCR; TCRdb stores in-frame clones only, minus some. This table has millions of clones, 80% to 95% appearing once. Sequenced material: naive CD4+ T cells from PBMCs. The subset here: CD45RA+ positively selected. These TCRs come from a man aged 18-30 years in good health. Some clones in this sample may be carry-over from other donors' samples.

This chain joins TRBV5-8 and TRBJ1-4; D gene ambiguous. The germline gives CDR1 SGHTS, CDR2 YDEGEE. The CDR3 is 15 amino acids. V lost 4 bases to trimming and J lost 0 bases, with 10 bases between them. CDR3 nucleotide sequence: TGTGCCAGCAGCCCAGACCGGGCAACTAATGAAAAACTGTTTTTT. Protein product: CASSPDRATNEKLFF.

For this clone: Other DNA sequences in the sample encode the same CDR3. The gene calls are TRBV29-1 and TRBJ2-3, with D perhaps TRBD1 (5 bases). Germline assignment: CDR1 SQVTM and CDR2 ANQGSEA. CDR3 size: 12 residues. V lost 5 bases and J lost 0, with 6 bases in between. CDR3 nucleotides: TGCAGCGTTAGACAGAGCACAGATACGCAGTATTTT. Its protein is CSVRQSTDTQYF.

The chain combines TRBV7-2 with TRBJ1-5, with D possibly TRBD1 on 5 matching bases. The CDR3 has 14 residues. In germline, CDR1 is SGHTA, CDR2 FQGNSA. Deletions cut 2 bases from V and 5 bases from J, with 10 bases between. CDR3 nucleotide sequence: TGTGCCAGCAGCTTATTGGGGCTTGATCAGCCCCAGCATTTT. This gives the protein CASSLLGLDQPQHF.

Concerning this clone itself: Other nucleotide sequences from this sample produce the same CDR3. V is TRBV10-3 and J is TRBJ2-3; no clear D. The CDR3 spans 12 residues. CDR1 and CDR2 (germline): ENHRY, SYGVKD. Between the trimmed V and J ends, which lost 0 bases and 6 bases, there was a span of 4 bases. CDR3: CAISESGDTQYF. CDR3 sequence (DNA): TGTGCCATCAGTGAGTCAGGGGATACGCAGTATTTT.

This clone was recorded a few times. Distinct nucleotide sequences in the sample also encode this CDR3. The V gene is TRBV9, the J gene TRBJ1-1; no clear D. This CDR3 contains 14 residues. V was shortened by 0 bases and J by 0 bases, with 6 bases between the two germline ends. CDR1 and CDR2 from the germline V gene are SGDLS and YYNGEE. This CDR3 reads CASSVGSLNTEAFF. Written as DNA, the CDR3 is TGTGCCAGCAGCGTAGGGTCCTTGAACACTGAAGCTTTCTTT. Together with reference TRBV9 and TRBJ1-1, the CDR3 gives the full variable domain: DSGVTQTPKHLITATGQRVTLRCSPRSGDLSVYWYQQSLDQGLQFLIQYYNGEERAKGNILERFSAQQFPDLHSELNLSSLELGDSALYFCASSVGSLNTEAFFGQGTRLTVV.

The rearrangement uses TRBV28 and TRBJ1-2; 10 nucleotides match TRBD1. CDR3 length equals 13 residues. The junction had 1 base not matched to a gene; V was cut back by 6 bases and J by 3 bases. Germline V gives CDR1 MDHEN, CDR2 SYDVKM. The CDR3 loop reads CASRGTGDYGYTF. CDR3 DNA: TGTGCCAGCAGGGGGACAGGGGACTATGGCTACACCTTC.

The chain is built from TRBV21-1 and TRBJ1-5. TRBV21-1 is described as a pseudogene. The CDR3 is 17 amino acids. The CDR3 region is CASSKVPGLYSNQPQHF. CDR3 DNA: TGTGCCAGCAGCAAAGTGCCAGGACTGTATAGCAATCAGCCCCAGCATTTT.

The chain couples TRBV28 to TRBJ1-4; D gene ambiguous. Germline-derived CDR1 and CDR2 are MDHEN and SYDVKM. The CDR3 has 16 residues. Trimming took 4 bases from V and 2 from J, leaving 14 bases between them. The CDR3: CASSSPRVTTNEKLFF. As DNA, the CDR3 is TGTGCCAGCAGTTCCCCCCGGGTGACGACTAATGAAAAACTGTTTTTT.

The chain couples TRBV5-1 to TRBJ2-7, with 9 bases identical to TRBD1. The ends lost 5 bases at V and 0 bases at J; junction bases unmatched: 9. Per germline, CDR1 SGHRS and CDR2 YFSETQ. The length of the CDR3 is 16 residues. The CDR3 spells CASRNFPGQGSYEQYF. In nucleotides, the CDR3 is TGCGCCAGCAGGAACTTTCCGGGACAGGGCTCCTACGAGCAGTACTTC.

The chain couples TRBV27 to TRBJ1-5; D uncertain. The V end lost 3 bases, the J end lost 7 bases, and 13 bases lay between the germline ends. Germline CDR1 and CDR2: MNHEY and SMNVEV (reference sequence). The CDR3 spans 14 residues. Here the CDR3 DNA reads TGTGCCAGCAGTTTCATCGGGGTCCAACAGCCCCAGCATTTT. Amino acids: CASSFIGVQQPQHF.

This clone is a singleton in its sample. The chain couples TRBV7-8 to TRBJ2-3; a weak D match, TRBD2 (5 bases). CDR1 is SGHVS, CDR2 FQNEAQ, per germline. The CDR3 has 17 amino acids. The V end lost 0 bases, the J end lost 1 base, and 14 bases lay between the germline ends. In DNA, the CDR3 is TGTGCCAGCAGCTTAGCGGGAGCGCCCGGGGGCACAGATACGCAGTATTTT. Encoded protein: CASSLAGAPGGTDTQYF.

This chain joins TRBV2 and TRBJ2-2; the match to TRBD1 covers 7 bases. Losses at the gene ends were 7 bases for V and 2 bases for J; bases not matched to a gene: 4. This CDR3 has 14 amino acids. Per the germline V gene, CDR1 is SNHLY and CDR2 is FYNNEI. The CDR3 spells CASTTGTNTGELFF. The CDR3, as DNA: TGTGCCAGCACGACAGGGACCAACACCGGGGAGCTGTTTTTT. The entire variable domain, with the rest obtained from reference TRBV2 and TRBJ2-2, is as follows: EPEVTQTPSHQVTQMGQEVILRCVPISNHLYFYWYRQILGQKVEFLVSFYNNEISEKSEIFDDQFSVERPDGSNFTLKIRSTKLEDSAMYFCASTTGTNTGELFFGEGSRLTVL.

The chain recombines TRBV7-6 with TRBJ2-7, with 9 bases aligning to TRBD1. CDR3 length equals 18 residues. CDR1 is SGHVS, CDR2 FNYEAQ, per germline. With 2 bases clipped from V and 2 bases from J, the junction kept 13 bases outside the gene matches. This chain's CDR3 is CASSLRLGTGTGPYEQYF. As DNA, the CDR3 is TGTGCCAGCAGCTTAAGGTTGGGAACCGGGACAGGGCCCTACGAGCAGTACTTC.

This chain joins TRBV29-1 and TRBJ1-2; 9 bases align to TRBD1. The CDR3 consists of 13 residues. The V segment lost 2 bases and the J segment 8 bases; nucleotides outside the gene matches: 6. The germline CDR1 and CDR2 sequences are SQVTM and ANQGSEA. Here the CDR3 reads CSVENNGQGGYTF. CDR3 sequence (DNA): TGCAGCGTTGAAAATAATGGACAGGGGGGCTACACCTTC.

This chain uses TRBV5-4 with TRBJ1-3, with 10 bases aligning to TRBD1. The CDR3 has 18 residues. J gave up 0 bases and V 3 bases, and 9 bases lay outside the gene matches. Germline CDR1 SGHNT, CDR2 YYREEE (reference sequence). The CDR3 nucleotides read TGTGCCAGCAGCTCATTAACGGGACAGGGGAACTCTGGAAACACCATATATTTT. Its translation is CASSSLTGQGNSGNTIYF.

The chain employs TRBV7-9 and TRBJ2-1, with TRBD2 matching 7 bases. V was clipped by 3 bases and J by 3 bases; unmatched bases: 5. This CDR3 has 15 amino acids. CDR1 is SEHNR and CDR2 is FQNEAQ in the germline V gene (reference sequence). CDR3 protein: CASSLGGRGYNEQFF. CDR3 bases: TGTGCCAGCAGCTTGGGAGGGAGAGGCTACAATGAGCAGTTCTTC. Drawing the rest from reference TRBV7-9 and TRBJ2-1, the complete variable domain is DTGVSQNPRHKITKRGQNVTFRCDPISEHNRLYWYRQTLGQGPEFLTYFQNEAQLEKSRLLSDRFSAERPKGSFSTLEIQRTEQGDSAMYLCASSLGGRGYNEQFFGPGTRLTVL.

This chain joins TRBV29-1 and TRBJ2-3; 14 bases are a match to TRBD2. V lost 7 bases and J lost 4; bases outside the gene matches: 13. This CDR3 is built from 17 residues. Per germline, CDR1 SQVTM and CDR2 ANQGSEA. The CDR3: CSAYPGTSGSVADTQYF. As DNA, the CDR3 is TGCAGCGCTTACCCGGGGACTAGCGGGAGTGTTGCAGATACGCAGTATTTT.